The text below deals with one TCR beta chain. The sample comes from a study of blood T cell repertoires in COVID-19. Repertoires were generated with immunoSEQ multiplex PCR, while TCRdb's copy carries only in-frame clones and drops some. The sample includes roughly 300,000 clones, 85% to 90% of them seen just once. Sequencing was performed on PBMCs or T cells enriched from blood (not recorded which). The sequence came from a young woman who had recovered from COVID-19.

CDR3 sequence reads: CASRGTGENIQYF. In nucleotides, the CDR3 is TGTGCCAGCAGGGGGACAGGGGAAAACATTCAGTACTTC. The rearrangement joins TRBV6-5 to TRBJ2-4; 10 bases agree with TRBD1. CDR1 is MNHEY, CDR2 SVGAGI, per germline. The length of the CDR3 is 13 residues. V was pared by 6 bases and J by 5 bases, with 1 base of the junction left unmatched.